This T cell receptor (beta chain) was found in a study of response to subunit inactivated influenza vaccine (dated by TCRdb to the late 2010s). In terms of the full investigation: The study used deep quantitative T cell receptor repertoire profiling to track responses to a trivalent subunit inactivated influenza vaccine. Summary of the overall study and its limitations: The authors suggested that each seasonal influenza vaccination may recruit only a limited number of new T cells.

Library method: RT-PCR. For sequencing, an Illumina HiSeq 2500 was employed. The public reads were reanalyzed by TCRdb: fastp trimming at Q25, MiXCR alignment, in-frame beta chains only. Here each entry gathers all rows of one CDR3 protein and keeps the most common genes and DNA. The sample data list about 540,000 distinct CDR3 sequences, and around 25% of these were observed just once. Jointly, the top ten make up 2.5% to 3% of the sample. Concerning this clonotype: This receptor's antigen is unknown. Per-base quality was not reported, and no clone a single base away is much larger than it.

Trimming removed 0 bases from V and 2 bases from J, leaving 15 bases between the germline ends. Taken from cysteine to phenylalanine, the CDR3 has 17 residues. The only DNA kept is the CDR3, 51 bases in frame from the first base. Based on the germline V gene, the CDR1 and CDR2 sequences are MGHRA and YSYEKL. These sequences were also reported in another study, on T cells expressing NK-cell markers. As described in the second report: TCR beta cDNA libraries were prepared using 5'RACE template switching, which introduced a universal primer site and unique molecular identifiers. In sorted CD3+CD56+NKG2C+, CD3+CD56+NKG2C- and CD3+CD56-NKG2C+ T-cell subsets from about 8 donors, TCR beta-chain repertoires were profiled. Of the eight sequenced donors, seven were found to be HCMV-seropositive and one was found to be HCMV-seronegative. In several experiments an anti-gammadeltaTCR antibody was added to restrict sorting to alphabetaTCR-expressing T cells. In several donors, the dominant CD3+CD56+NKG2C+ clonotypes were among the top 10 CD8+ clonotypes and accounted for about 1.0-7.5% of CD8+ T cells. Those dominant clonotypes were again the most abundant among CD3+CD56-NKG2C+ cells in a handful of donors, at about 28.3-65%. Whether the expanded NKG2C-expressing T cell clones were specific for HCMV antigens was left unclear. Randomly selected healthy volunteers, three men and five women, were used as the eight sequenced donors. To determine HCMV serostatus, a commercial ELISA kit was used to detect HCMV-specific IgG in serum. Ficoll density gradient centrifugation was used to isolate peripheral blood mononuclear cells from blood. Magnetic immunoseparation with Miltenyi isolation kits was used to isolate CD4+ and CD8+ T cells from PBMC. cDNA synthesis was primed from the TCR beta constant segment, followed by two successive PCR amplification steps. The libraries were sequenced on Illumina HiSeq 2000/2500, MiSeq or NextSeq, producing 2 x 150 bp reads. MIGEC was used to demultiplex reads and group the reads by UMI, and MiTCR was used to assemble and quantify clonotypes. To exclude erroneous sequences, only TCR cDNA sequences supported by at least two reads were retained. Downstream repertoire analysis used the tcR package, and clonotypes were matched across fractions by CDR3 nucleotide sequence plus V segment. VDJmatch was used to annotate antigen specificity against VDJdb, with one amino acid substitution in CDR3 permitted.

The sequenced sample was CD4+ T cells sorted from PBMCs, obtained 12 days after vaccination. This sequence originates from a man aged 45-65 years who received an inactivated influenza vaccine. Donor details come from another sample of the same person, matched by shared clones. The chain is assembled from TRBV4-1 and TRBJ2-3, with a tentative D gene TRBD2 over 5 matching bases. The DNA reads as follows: TGCGCCAGCAGCCAAGATGACGGGAACAGCCCCACAGATACGCAGTATTTT. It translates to CASSQDDGNSPTDTQYF.